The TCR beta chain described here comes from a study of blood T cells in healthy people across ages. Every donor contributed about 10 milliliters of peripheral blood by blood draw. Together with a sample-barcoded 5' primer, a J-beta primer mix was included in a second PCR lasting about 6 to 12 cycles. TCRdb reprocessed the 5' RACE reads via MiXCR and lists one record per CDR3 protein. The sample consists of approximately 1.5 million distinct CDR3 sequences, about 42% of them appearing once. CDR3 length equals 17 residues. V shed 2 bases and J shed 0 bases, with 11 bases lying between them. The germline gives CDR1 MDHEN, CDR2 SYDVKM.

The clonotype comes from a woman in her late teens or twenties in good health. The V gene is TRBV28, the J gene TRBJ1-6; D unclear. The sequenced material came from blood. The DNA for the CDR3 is TGTGCCAGCAGTTTAGGGAGACGCAGCTCCTATAATTCACCCCTCCACTTT. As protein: CASSLGRRSSYNSPLHF.